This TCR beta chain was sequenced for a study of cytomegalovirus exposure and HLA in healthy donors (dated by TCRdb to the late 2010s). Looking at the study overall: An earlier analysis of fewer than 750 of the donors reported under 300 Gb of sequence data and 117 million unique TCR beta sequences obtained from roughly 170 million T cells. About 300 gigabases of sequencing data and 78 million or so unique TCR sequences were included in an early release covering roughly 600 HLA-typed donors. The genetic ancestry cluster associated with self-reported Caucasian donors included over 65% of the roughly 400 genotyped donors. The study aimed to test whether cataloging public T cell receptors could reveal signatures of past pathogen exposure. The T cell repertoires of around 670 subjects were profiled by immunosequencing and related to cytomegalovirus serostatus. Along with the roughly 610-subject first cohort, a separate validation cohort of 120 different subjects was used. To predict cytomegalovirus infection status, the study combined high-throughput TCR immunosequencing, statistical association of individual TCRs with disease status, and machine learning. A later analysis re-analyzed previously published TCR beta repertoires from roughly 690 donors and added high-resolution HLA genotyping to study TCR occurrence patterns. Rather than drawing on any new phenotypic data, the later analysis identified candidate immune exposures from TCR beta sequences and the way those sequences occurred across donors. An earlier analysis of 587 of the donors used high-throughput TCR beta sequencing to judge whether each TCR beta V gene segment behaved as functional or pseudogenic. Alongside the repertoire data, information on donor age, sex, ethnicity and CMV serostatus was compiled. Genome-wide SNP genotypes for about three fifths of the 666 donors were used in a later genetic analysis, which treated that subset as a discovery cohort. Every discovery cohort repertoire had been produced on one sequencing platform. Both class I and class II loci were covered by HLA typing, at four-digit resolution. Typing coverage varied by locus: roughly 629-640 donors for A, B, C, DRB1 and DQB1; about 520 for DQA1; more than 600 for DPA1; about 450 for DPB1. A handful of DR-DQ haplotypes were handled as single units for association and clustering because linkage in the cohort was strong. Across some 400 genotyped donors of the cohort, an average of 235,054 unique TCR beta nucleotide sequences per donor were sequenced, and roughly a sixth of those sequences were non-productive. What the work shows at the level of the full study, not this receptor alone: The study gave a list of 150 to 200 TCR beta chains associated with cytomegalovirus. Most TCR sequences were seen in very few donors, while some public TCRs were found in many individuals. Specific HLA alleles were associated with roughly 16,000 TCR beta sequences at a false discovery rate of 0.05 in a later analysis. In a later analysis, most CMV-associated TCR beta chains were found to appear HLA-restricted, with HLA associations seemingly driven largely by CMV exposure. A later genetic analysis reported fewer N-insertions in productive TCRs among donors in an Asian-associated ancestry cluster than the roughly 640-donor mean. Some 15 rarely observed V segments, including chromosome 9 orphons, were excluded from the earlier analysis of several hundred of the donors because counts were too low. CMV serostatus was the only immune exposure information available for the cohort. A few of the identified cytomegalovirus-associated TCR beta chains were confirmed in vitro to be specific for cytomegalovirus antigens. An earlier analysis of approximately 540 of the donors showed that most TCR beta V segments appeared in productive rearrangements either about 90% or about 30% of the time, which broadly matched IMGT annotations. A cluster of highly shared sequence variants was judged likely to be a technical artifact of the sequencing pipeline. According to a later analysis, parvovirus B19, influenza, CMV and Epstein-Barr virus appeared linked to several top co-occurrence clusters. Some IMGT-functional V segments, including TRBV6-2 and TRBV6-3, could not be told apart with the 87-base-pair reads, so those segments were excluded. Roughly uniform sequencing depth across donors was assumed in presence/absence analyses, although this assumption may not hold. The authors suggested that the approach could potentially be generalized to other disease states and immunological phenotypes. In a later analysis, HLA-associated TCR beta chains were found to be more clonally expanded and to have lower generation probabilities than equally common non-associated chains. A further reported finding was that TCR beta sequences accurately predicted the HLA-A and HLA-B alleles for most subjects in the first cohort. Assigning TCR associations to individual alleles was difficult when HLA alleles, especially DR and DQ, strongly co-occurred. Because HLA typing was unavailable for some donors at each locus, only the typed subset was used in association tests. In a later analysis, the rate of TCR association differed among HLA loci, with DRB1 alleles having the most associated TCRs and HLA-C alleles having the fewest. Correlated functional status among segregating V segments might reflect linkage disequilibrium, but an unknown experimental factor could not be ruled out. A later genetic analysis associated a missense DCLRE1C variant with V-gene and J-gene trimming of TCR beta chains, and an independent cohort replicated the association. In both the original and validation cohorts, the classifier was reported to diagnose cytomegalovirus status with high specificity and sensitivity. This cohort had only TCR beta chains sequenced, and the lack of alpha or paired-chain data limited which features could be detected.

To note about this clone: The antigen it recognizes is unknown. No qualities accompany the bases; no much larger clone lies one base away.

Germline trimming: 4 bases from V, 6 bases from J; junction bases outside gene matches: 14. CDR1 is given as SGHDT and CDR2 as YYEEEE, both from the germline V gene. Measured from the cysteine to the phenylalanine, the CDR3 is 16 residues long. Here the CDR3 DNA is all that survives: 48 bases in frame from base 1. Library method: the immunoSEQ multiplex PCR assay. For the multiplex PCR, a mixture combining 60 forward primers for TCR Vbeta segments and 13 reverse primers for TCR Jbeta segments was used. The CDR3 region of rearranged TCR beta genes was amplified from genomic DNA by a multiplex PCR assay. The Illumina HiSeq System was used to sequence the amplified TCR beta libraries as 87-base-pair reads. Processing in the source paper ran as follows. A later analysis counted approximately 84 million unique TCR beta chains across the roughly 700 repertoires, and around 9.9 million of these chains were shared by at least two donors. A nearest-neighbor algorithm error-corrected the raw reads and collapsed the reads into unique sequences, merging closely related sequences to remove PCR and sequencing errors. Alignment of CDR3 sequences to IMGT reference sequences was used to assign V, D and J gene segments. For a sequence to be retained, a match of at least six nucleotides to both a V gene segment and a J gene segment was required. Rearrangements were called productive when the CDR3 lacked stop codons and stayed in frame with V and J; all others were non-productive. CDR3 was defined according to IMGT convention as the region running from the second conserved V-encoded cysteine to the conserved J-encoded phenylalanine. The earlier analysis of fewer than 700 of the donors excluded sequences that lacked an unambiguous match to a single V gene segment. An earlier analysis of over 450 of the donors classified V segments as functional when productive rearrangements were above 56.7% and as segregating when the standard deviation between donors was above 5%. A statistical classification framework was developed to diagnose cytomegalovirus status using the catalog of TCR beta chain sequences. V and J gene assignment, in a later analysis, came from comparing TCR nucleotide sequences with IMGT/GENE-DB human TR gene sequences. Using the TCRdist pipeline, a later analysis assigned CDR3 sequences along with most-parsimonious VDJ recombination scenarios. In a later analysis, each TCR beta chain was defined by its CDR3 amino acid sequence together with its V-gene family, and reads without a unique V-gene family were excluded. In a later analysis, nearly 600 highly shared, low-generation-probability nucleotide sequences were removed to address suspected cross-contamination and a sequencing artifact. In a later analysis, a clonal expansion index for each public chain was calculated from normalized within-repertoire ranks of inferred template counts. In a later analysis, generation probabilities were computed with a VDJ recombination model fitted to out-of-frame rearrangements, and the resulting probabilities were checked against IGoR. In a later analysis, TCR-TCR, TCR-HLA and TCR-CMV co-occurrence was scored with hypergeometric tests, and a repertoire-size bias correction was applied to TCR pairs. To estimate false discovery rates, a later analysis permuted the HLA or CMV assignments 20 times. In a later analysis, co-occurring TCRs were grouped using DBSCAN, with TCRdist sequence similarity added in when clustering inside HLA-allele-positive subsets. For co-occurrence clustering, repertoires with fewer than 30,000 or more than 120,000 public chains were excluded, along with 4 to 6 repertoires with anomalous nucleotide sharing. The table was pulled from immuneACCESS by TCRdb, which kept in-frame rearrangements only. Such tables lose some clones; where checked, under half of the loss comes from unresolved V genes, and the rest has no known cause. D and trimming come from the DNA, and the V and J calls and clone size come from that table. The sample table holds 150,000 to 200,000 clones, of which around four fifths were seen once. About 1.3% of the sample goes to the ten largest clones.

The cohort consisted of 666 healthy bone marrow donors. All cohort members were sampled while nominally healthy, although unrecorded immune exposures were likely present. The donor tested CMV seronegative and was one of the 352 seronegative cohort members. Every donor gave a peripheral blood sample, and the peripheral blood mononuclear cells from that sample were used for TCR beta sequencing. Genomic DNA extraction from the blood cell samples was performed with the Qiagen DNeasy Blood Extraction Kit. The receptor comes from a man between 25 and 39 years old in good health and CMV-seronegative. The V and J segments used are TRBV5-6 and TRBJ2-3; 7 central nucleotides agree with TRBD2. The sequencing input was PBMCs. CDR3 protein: CASSPERGVRSDTQYF. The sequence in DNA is TGTGCCAGCAGCCCAGAGCGGGGAGTGAGGTCTGATACGCAGTATTTT.